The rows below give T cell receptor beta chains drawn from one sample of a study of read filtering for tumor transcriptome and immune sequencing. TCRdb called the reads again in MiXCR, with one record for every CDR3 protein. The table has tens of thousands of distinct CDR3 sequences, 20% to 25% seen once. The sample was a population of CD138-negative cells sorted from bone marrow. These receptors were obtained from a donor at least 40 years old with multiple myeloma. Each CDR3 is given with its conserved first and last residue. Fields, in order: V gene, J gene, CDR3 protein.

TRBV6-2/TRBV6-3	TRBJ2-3	CASSLRVDTQYF
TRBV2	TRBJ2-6	CASRTPGSGANALTF
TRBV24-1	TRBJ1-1	CATSGWQGGFAEAFF
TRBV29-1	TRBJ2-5	CSVGGRVQETQYF
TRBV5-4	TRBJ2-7	CASSPGIGEQYF
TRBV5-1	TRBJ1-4	CASRRDRGEKLFF
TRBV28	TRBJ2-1	CASSLPSPGNNNEQFF
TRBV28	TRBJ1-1	CASSYANRVRPEAFF
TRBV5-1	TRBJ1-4	CASSSTGTQGEKLFF
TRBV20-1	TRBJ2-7	CSARATAGAIPYEQYF
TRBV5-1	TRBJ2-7	CASSWGLAISSYEQYF
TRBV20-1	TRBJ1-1	CSARDQQGRNTEAFF
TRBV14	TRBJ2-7	CASSHRAGTLLQYF
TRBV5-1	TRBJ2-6	CASSPGASYSGANVLTF
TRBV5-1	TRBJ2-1	CASSILAEQFF
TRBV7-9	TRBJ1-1	CASSLAGWTEAFF
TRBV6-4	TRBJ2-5	CASPREPVRETQYF
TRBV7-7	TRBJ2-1	CASSLGPLNEQFF
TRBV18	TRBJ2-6	CASSLEPSGANVLTF
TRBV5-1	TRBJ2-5	CASSLAGTGGLETQYF
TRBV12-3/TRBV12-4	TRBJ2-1	CASSLVPSTFNELFF
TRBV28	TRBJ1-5	CASSYRNSNQPQHF
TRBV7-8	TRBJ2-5	CASSLAGGKYQETQYF
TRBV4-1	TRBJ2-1	CASSQDPLQINEQFF
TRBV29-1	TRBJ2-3	CSVRQGPSTDTQYF
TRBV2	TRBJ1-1	CASTSSELAEAFF
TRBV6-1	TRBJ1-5	CASSDLVVGDQPQHF
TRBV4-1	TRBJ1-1	CASSQDGKERRAFF
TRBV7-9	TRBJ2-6	CASSLRTGVPVLTF
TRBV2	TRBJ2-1	CASTRDTYNEQFF
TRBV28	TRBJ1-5	CASSSGGTNQPQHF
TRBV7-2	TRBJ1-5	CASSRGAWNQAQHF
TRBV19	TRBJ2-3	CASSMGDTQYF
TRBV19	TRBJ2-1	CASSWGGFGNEQFF
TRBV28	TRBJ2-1	CASSPPGQGYNEQFF
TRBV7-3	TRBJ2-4	CASSLRMLQGIAKNIQYF
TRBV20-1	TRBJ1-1	CSAREAVRDSEAFF
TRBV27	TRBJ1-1	CASSLSGGLIMNTEAFF
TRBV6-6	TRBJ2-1	CASRSRTHEQFF
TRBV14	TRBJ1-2	CASSQERNYGYTF
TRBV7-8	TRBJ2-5	CASSLRTAQETQYF
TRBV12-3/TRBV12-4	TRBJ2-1	CASSFERGRGNEQFF
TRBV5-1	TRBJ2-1	CASNLGGWDEQFF
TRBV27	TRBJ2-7	CASSLRHPTAEQYF
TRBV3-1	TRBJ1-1	CASSQERATEAFF
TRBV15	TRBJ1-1	CATSFGGDGNTEAFF
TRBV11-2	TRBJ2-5	CASSYSGTLGETQYF
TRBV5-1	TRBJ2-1	CASSLGGSSYNEQFF
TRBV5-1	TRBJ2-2	CASNRDTTGELFF
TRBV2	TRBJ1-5	CASSPGWLNQPQHF
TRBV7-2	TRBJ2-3	CASSYRAADTQYF
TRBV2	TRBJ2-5	CASTHSVETQYF
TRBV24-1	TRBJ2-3	CATSQGFADTQYF
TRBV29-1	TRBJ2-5	CSVDDRGRRETQYF
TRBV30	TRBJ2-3	CAWKRGRGHHTQYF
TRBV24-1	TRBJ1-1	CATSPDGNTEAFF
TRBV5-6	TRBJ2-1	CASSWGQGNYNEQFF
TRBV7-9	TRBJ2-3	CASGLGVRTTDTDTQYF
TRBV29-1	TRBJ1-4	CSVSTNGKLFF
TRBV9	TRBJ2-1	CASSVTSNNEQFF